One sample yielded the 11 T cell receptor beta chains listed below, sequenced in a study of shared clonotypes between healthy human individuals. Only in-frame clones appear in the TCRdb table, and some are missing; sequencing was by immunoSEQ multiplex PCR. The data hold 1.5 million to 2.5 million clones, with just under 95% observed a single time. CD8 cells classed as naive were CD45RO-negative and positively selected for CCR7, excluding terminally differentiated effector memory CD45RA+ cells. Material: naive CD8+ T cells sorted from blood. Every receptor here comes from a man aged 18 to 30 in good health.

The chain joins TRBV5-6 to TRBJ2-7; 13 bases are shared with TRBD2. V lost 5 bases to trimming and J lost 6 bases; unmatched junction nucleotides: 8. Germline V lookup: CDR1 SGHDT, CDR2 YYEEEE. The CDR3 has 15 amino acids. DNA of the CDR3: TGTGCCAGCAGTTCAGGACTAGCGGGGGTTCGCGAGCAGTACTTC. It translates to CASSSGLAGVREQYF.

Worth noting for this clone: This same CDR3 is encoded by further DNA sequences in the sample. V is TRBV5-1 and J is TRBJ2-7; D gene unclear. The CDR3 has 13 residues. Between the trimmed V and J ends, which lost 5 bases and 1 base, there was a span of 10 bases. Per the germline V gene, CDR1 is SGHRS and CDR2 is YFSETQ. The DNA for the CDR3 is TGCGCCAGCAGTCCGGACGGGTCCTACGAGCAGTACTTC. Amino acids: CASSPDGSYEQYF.

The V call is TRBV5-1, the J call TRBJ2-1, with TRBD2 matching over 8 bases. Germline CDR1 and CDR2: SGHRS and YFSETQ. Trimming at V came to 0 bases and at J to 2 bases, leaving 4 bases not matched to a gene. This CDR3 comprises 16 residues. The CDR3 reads CASSLDVRGAYNEQFF. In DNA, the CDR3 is TGCGCCAGCAGCTTGGATGTGCGGGGGGCCTACAATGAGCAGTTCTTC.

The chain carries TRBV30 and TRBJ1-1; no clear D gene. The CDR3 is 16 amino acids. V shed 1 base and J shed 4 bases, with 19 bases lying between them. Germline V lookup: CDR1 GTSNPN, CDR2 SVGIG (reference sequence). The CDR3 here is CAWSDPWALTGTEAFF. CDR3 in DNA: TGTGCCTGGAGTGACCCCTGGGCCCTTACTGGCACTGAAGCTTTCTTT.

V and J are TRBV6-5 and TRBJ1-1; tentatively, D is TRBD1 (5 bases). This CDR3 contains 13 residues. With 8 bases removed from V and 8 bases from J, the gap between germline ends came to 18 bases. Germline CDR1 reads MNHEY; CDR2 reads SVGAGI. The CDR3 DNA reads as TGTGCCAGCCACGGACCTTACGGACAAGAAGCTTTCTTT. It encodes CASHGPYGQEAFF.

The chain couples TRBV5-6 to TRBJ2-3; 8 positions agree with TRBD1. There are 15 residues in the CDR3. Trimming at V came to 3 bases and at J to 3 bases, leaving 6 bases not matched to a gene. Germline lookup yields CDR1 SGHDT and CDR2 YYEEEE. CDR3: CASSSDRELTDTQYF. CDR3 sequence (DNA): TGTGCCAGCAGCTCGGACAGGGAACTGACAGATACGCAGTATTTT.

The chain's CDR3 is CASSLRDGPTYEQYF. The CDR3 DNA reads as TGTGCCAGCAGCTTGCGGGATGGGCCCACCTACGAGCAGTACTTC. J is TRBJ2-7 and V is TRBV5-5, with a weak D call TRBD2 (5 bases). The V and J ends lost 1 base and 2 bases respectively, with 13 bases between them. Germline V CDR1 and CDR2: SGHKS, YYEKEE (reference sequence). The CDR3 loop spans 15 amino acids.

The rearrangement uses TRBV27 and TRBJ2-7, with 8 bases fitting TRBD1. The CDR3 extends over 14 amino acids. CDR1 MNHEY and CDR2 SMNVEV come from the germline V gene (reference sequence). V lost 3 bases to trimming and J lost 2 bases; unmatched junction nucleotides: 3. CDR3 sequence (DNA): TGTGCCAGCAGTTTTCGGGGACAGGCCTACGAGCAGTACTTC. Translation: CASSFRGQAYEQYF.

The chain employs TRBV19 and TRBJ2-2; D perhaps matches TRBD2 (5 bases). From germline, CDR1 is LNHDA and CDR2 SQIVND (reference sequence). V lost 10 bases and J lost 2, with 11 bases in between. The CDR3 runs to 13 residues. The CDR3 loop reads CATRGTNTGELFF. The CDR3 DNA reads TGTGCCACCCGGGGTACAAACACCGGGGAGCTGTTTTTT. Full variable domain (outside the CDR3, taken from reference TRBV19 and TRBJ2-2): DGGITQSPKYLFRKEGQNVTLSCEQNLNHDAMYWYRQDPGQGLRLIYYSQIVNDFQKGDIAEGYSVSREKKESFPLTVTSAQKNPTAFYLCATRGTNTGELFFGEGSRLTVL.

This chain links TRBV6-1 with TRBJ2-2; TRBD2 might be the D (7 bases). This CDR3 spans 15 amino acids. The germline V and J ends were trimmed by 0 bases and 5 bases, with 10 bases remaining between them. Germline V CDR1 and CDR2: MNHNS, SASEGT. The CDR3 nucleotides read TGTGCCAGCAGTGAAGCGGGAGGGGGTACCGGGGAGCTGTTTTTT. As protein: CASSEAGGGTGELFF.

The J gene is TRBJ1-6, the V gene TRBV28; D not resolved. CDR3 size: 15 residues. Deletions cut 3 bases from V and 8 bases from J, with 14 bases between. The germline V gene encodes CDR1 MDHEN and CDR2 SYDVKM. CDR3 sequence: CASSLVGLGDSPLHF. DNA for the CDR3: TGTGCCAGCAGTTTGGTAGGGCTCGGGGATTCACCCCTCCACTTT.